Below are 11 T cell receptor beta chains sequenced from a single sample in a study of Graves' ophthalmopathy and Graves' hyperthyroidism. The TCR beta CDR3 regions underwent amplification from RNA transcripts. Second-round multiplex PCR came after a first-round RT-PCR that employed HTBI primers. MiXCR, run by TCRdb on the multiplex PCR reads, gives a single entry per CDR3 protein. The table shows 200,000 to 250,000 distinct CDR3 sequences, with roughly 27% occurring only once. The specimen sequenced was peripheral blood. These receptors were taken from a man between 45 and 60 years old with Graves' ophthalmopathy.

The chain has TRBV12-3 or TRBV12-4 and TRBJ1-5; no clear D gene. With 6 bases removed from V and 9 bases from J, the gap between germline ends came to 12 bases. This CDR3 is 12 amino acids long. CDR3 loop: CASSTDGWPQHF. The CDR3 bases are TGTGCCAGCAGCACCGACGGGTGGCCCCAGCATTTT.

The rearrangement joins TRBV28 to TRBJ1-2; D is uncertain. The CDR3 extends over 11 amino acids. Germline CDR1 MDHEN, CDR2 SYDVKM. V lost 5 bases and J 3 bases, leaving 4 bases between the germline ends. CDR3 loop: CASSPDYGYTF. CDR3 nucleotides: TGTGCCAGCAGTCCAGACTATGGCTACACCTTC.

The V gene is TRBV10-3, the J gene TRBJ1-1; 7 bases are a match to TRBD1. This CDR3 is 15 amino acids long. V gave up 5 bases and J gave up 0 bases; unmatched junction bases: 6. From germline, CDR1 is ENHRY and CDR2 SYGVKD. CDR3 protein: CAISQGQTMNTEAFF. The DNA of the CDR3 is TGTGCCATCAGTCAGGGACAGACAATGAACACTGAAGCTTTCTTT.

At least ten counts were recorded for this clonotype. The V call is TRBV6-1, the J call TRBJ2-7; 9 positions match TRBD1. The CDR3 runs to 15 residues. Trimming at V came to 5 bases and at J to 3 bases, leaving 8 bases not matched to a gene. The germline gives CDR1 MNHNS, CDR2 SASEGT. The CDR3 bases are TGTGCCAGCAGTCGGGACAGGGCTTTGGGCTACGAGCAGTACTTC. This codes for CASSRDRALGYEQYF.

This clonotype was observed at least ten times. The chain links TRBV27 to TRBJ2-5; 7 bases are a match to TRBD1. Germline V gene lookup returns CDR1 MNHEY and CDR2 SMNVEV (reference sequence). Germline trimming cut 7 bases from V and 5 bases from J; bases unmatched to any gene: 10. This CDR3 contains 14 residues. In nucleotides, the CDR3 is TGTGCCAGCAACCGACAGGGCTCCGTGGAGACCCAGTACTTC. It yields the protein CASNRQGSVETQYF.

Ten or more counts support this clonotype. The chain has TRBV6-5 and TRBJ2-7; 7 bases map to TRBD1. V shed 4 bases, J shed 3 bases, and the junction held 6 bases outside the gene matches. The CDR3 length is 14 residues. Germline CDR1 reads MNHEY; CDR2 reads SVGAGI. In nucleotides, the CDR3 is TGTGCCAGCAGTTCCCGGGGACAGCACTACGAGCAGTACTTC. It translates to CASSSRGQHYEQYF.

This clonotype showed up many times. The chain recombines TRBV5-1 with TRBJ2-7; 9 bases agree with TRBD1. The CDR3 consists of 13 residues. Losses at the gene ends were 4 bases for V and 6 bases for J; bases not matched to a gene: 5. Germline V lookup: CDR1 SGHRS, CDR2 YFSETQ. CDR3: CASSPGTGPEQYF. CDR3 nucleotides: TGCGCCAGCAGCCCCGGGACAGGGCCCGAGCAGTACTTC.

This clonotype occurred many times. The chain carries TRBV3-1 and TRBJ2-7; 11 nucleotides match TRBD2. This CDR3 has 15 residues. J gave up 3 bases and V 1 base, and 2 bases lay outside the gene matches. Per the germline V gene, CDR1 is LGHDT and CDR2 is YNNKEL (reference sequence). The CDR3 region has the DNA TGTGCCAGCAGCCAAGGACTAGCGGGGATCTACGAGCAGTACTTC. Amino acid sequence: CASSQGLAGIYEQYF.

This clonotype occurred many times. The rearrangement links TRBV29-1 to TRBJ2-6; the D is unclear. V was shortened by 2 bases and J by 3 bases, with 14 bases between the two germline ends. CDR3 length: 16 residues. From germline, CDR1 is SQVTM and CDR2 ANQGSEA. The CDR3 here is CSVEKGEGFGANVLTF. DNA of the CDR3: TGCAGCGTTGAAAAGGGTGAAGGGTTTGGGGCCAACGTCCTGACTTTC.

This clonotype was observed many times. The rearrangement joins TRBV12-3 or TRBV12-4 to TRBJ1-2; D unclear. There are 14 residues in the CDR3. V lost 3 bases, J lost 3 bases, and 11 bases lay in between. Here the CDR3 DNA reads TGTGCCAGCAGTTTTGACCCCACCGACTATGGCTACACCTTC. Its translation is CASSFDPTDYGYTF.

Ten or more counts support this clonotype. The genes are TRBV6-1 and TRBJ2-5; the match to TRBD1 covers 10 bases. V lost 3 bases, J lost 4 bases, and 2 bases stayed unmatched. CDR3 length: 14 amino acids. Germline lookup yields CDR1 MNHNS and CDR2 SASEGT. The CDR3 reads CASSDRDRGETQYF. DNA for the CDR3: TGTGCCAGCAGTGACCGGGACAGGGGAGAGACCCAGTACTTC.